The next 29 T cell receptor beta chains were all read from a single sample in a study of T-cell memory formation after mild COVID-19. Via MiXCR, TCRdb re-called the 5' RACE reads, giving one row per CDR3 protein. The sample lists fewer than 450,000 distinct CDR3 sequences, under 25% occurring once. The sample consisted of PBMCs or a T cell subset sorted from them (not recorded which). All receptors derive from an adult woman who had mild COVID-19 (a few samples of this study predate the infection). Cell type and time point are not known.

This sequence joins TRBV7-9 and TRBJ1-4; no clear D gene. The CDR3 loop spans 18 amino acids. Trimming took 8 bases from V and 0 from J, leaving 22 bases between them. Germline CDR1 and CDR2: SEHNR and FQNEAQ (reference sequence). The CDR3 here is CASRPGWQSPPTNEKLFF. Written as DNA, the CDR3 is TGTGCCAGCCGCCCTGGATGGCAGTCACCCCCAACTAATGAAAAACTGTTTTTT.

The rearrangement links TRBV12-3 or TRBV12-4 to TRBJ1-6; the match to TRBD1 covers 10 bases. This CDR3 has 14 residues. Unmatched junction bases numbered 3, after V lost 6 bases and J lost 7 bases. CDR3 bases: TGTGCCAGCAGATCGGGACAGGGGAATTCACCCCTCCACTTT. It translates to CASRSGQGNSPLHF.

In this sample, this clonotype turned up a few times. V is TRBV7-6 and J is TRBJ2-2; unclear D gene. Trimming pared 6 bases from V and 1 base from J, leaving 6 bases between. The CDR3 has 13 amino acids. The germline V gene has CDR1 SGHVS and CDR2 FNYEAQ. CDR3 loop: CASRGRNTGELFF. CDR3 nucleotide sequence: TGTGCCAGCAGAGGACGGAACACCGGGGAGCTGTTTTTT.

This clonotype was counted only a few times. V usage is TRBV15 and J usage is TRBJ2-4, with 8 bases that match TRBD2. Germline V gene data show CDR1 as LNHNV and CDR2 as YYDKDF (reference sequence). CDR3 length: 15 residues. V dropped 2 bases and J dropped 8; count of bases not matched to a gene: 8. The chain's CDR3 is CATSRMAGGGDIQYF. The CDR3 nucleotides are TGTGCCACCAGCAGAATGGCGGGGGGAGGAGACATTCAGTACTTC.

The V and J genes are TRBV27 and TRBJ2-3, with D hard to call. V was pared by 7 bases and J by 3 bases, with 17 bases between. CDR1 and CDR2 (germline): MNHEY, SMNVEV (reference sequence). The CDR3 runs to 15 residues. The CDR3 sequence is CASNPVSLRTDTQYF. The CDR3 bases are TGTGCCAGCAATCCAGTGTCGCTGAGGACAGATACGCAGTATTTT.

The V gene is TRBV12-3 or TRBV12-4, the J gene TRBJ2-7, with TRBD2 matching 10 bases. The CDR3 has 15 residues. V was pared by 2 bases and J by 1 base, with 2 bases of the junction left unmatched. CDR3 DNA sequence: TGTGCCAGCAGTTTACAGCGGGGGGGTTCCTACGAGCAGTACTTC. Residues: CASSLQRGGSYEQYF.

The chain recombines TRBV27 with TRBJ1-1, with D perhaps matching TRBD1 (6 bases). Germline V gene sequence: CDR1 MNHEY, CDR2 SMNVEV (reference sequence). V dropped 6 bases and J dropped 0 bases, with 14 bases sitting between them. This CDR3 is built from 15 residues. The CDR3, as DNA: TGTGCCAGCAGAAGGGGGGGGGTAATGAACACTGAAGCTTTCTTT. It translates to CASRRGGVMNTEAFF.

This clonotype was counted at least ten times. The V and J genes are TRBV7-2 and TRBJ2-3; tentatively, D is TRBD1 (5 bases). This CDR3 region has 14 residues. Germline loops: CDR1 SGHTA, CDR2 FQGNSA. Trimming removed 1 base from V and 7 bases from J, with 12 bases in between. CDR3 bases: TGTGCCAGCAGCTTAGGCTACAACAGGAATACGCAGTATTTT. Translated: CASSLGYNRNTQYF.

This clonotype has only a few counts. V is TRBV20-1 and J is TRBJ2-1; D tentatively fits TRBD1 or TRBD2 (6 bases each). The V end was cut by 3 bases, the J end by 9 bases, with 18 bases between. Germline CDR1 and CDR2: DFQATT and SNEGSKA (reference sequence). This CDR3 region has 14 residues. Here the CDR3 reads CSARHTGARSEQFF. The CDR3 coding sequence is TGCAGTGCTAGGCATACGGGGGCGCGGAGTGAGCAGTTCTTC.

This clonotype was detected a few times. V is TRBV5-1 and J is TRBJ1-2; 9 nucleotides match TRBD1. The CDR3 consists of 15 residues. Unmatched junction bases numbered 5, after V lost 3 bases and J lost 2 bases. CDR1 is SGHRS and CDR2 is YFSETQ in the germline V gene. The CDR3 bases are TGCGCCAGCAGCTCCCCCGGGACAGGGAACTATGGCTACACCTTC. It specifies CASSSPGTGNYGYTF.

V is TRBV11-2 and J is TRBJ1-4; a possible D gene is TRBD1 (6 bases). V was shortened by 2 bases and J by 4 bases, with 14 bases between the two germline ends. The CDR3 has 16 residues. The germline gives CDR1 SGHAT, CDR2 FQNNGV. The CDR3 reads CASSLHNRVYNEKLFF. CDR3 DNA: TGTGCCAGCAGCTTACATAACAGGGTTTATAATGAAAAACTGTTTTTT.

The rearrangement joins TRBV28 to TRBJ1-5; D not resolved. This CDR3 is built from 14 residues. Germline V gives CDR1 MDHEN, CDR2 SYDVKM. Deletions cut 3 bases from V and 3 bases from J, with 9 bases between. CDR3 sequence reads: CASSFRPFNQPQHF. The CDR3 DNA sequence: TGTGCCAGCAGTTTTCGTCCGTTCAATCAGCCCCAGCATTTT.

This sequence joins TRBV23-1 and TRBJ1-6; D may be TRBD1 (6 bases). TRBV23-1 is an ORF; its function is uncertain. This CDR3 spans 15 amino acids. The germline V and J ends were trimmed by 3 bases and 7 bases, with 13 bases remaining between them. CDR3 nucleotides: TGCGCCAGCAGTCACTACAGGGAGGCAAATTCACCCCTCCACTTT. It encodes CASSHYREANSPLHF.

The chain uses TRBV9 and TRBJ2-7, with D maybe TRBD1 (5 bases). Trimming removed 0 bases at V and 0 bases at J, with 10 bases between. This CDR3 has 15 residues. Germline V CDR1 and CDR2: SGDLS, YYNGEE. CDR3 sequence (DNA): TGTGCCAGCAGCGTAGCCCCAGGGATCTCCTACGAGCAGTACTTC. This translates into CASSVAPGISYEQYF. Variable domain in full (rest from reference TRBV9 and TRBJ2-7): DSGVTQTPKHLITATGQRVTLRCSPRSGDLSVYWYQQSLDQGLQFLIQYYNGEERAKGNILERFSAQQFPDLHSELNLSSLELGDSALYFCASSVAPGISYEQYFGPGTRLTVT.

This clonotype was counted once. DNA of the CDR3: TGCAGTGCTAGTGCTGGGGCCAACGTCCTGACTTTC. Its translation: CSASAGANVLTF. V is TRBV20-1 and J is TRBJ2-6; D is ambiguous. The CDR3 sequence is 12 residues long. The V and J ends lost 3 bases and 2 bases respectively, with 2 bases between them. Germline CDR1 is DFQATT and CDR2 is SNEGSKA (reference sequence).

V gene TRBV5-1 combines with J gene TRBJ2-5; 8 nucleotides match TRBD1. The CDR3 consists of 13 residues. V lost 4 bases, J lost 7 bases, and 6 bases stayed unmatched. Germline CDR1 reads SGHRS; CDR2 reads YFSETQ. CDR3 coding DNA: TGCGCCAGCAGCCCGGGACAGGAGGGGACCCAGTACTTC. Translating it yields CASSPGQEGTQYF.

This clonotype was found a few times. The chain carries TRBV5-1 and TRBJ2-2; 8 nucleotides match TRBD1. CDR1 and CDR2 from the germline V gene are SGHRS and YFSETQ. This CDR3 contains 16 residues. V lost 4 bases, J lost 0 bases, and 5 bases stayed unmatched. CDR3 residues: CASSHRTGPNTGELFF. In DNA form, the CDR3 reads TGCGCCAGCAGCCATCGGACAGGGCCGAACACCGGGGAGCTGTTTTTT.

V and J are TRBV19 and TRBJ2-7; TRBD2 aligns across 14 bases. Germline-derived CDR1 and CDR2 are LNHDA and SQIVND (reference sequence). Trimming removed 5 bases from V and 3 bases from J; junction bases left unmatched: 6. This CDR3 comprises 16 residues. CDR3 in DNA: TGTGCCAGTAGTCCCCCCGGGACTAGCGGGGGCTACGAGCAGTACTTC. Amino acids: CASSPPGTSGGYEQYF.

Here the CDR3 reads CASSWNGRFTEAFF. Written as DNA, the CDR3 is TGTGCCAGCAGCTGGAATGGACGGTTCACTGAAGCTTTCTTT. This chain connects TRBV5-6 to TRBJ1-1; D unresolved. The V end lost 3 bases, the J end lost 4 bases, and 13 bases lay between the germline ends. The CDR3 consists of 14 residues. The germline gives CDR1 SGHDT, CDR2 YYEEEE.

This sequence joins TRBV7-9 and TRBJ2-7, with D possibly called TRBD1 or TRBD2 (6 bases each). Germline values: CDR1 SEHNR, CDR2 FQNEAQ (reference sequence). Trimming took off 2 bases at V and 5 bases at J, with 16 bases between the two ends. The CDR3 contains 15 residues. CDR3 bases: TGTGCCAGCAGCTTATTTGGGGGGCCTTTGGACGAGCAGTACTTC. Amino acid sequence: CASSLFGGPLDEQYF.

In this sample, this clonotype turned up a few times. The chain combines TRBV29-1 with TRBJ1-1; D gene unclear. The V gene lost 4 bases and the J gene lost 4 bases, with 13 bases spanning the gap. CDR3 size: 13 residues. Germline loops: CDR1 SQVTM, CDR2 ANQGSEA. The DNA for the CDR3 is TGCAGCGTTGTTGATGTGGGTCCCACTGAAGCTTTCTTT. Its translation: CSVVDVGPTEAFF. The full variable domain, completed using reference TRBV29-1 and TRBJ1-1, is SAVISQKPSRDICQRGTSLTIQCQVDSQVTMMFWYRQQPGQSLTLIATANQGSEATYESGFVIDKFPISRPNLTFSTLTVSNMSPEDSSIYLCSVVDVGPTEAFFGQGTRLTVV.

In its sample, this clonotype was seen a few times. The J gene is TRBJ2-5, the V gene TRBV2, with D uncertain. Germline lookup yields CDR1 SNHLY and CDR2 FYNNEI. The CDR3 has 12 residues. Trimming cost V 7 bases and J 5 bases, with 11 bases left between them. The CDR3 sequence is CASNGLEETQYF. DNA for the CDR3: TGTGCCAGCAATGGCCTGGAGGAGACCCAGTACTTC.

The chain is built from TRBV4-3 and TRBJ2-7; 10 bases align to TRBD1. The CDR3 has 16 amino acids. V lost 0 bases to trimming and J lost 2 bases; unmatched junction nucleotides: 4. Germline loops: CDR1 LGHNA, CDR2 YSLEER. The CDR3 protein is CASSQDLGQGAYEQYF. The DNA of the CDR3 is TGCGCCAGCAGCCAAGATTTAGGACAGGGGGCCTACGAGCAGTACTTC.

In this sample, this clonotype turned up once. The chain employs TRBV6-5 and TRBJ2-7; 7 nucleotides agree with TRBD1. Germline V gene data show CDR1 as MNHEY and CDR2 as SVGAGI. The ends lost 5 bases at V and 6 bases at J; junction bases unmatched: 10. The CDR3 contains 14 residues. The CDR3 reads CASSVYRGPSEQYF. For the CDR3, the DNA is TGTGCCAGCAGTGTCTACAGGGGACCCTCCGAGCAGTACTTC.

J is TRBJ2-3 and V is TRBV10-3, with TRBD2 identical over 9 bases. V trimming: 4 bases; J trimming: 4 bases; junction bases outside the gene matches: 3. CDR1 is ENHRY, CDR2 SYGVKD, per germline. This CDR3 has 14 amino acids. CDR3 loop: CAISGGRVADTQYF. The CDR3 DNA sequence: TGTGCCATCAGTGGCGGGAGGGTCGCAGATACGCAGTATTTT.

The J gene is TRBJ2-1, the V gene TRBV4-1; D possibly corresponds to TRBD2 (7 bases). With 1 base removed from V and 5 bases from J, the gap between germline ends came to 12 bases. The CDR3 spans 15 residues. CDR1 and CDR2 from the germline V gene are MGHRA and YSYEKL. CDR3 nucleotide sequence: TGCGCCAGCAGCCAAGTGGGGGGGCAGGACAATGAGCAGTTCTTC. Translated, it gives CASSQVGGQDNEQFF.

The rearrangement links TRBV6-5 to TRBJ2-7; 10 bases are shared with TRBD1. The CDR3 is made up of 15 amino acids. Looked up from germline, CDR1 is MNHEY and CDR2 is SVGAGI. Losses at the gene ends were 5 bases for V and 1 base for J; bases not matched to a gene: 5. The CDR3 DNA reads as TGTGCCAGCAGTACGGGACAGGGGTGGTCCTACGAGCAGTACTTC. Its translation: CASSTGQGWSYEQYF.

The chain has TRBV7-2 and TRBJ2-1, with 8 bases aligning to TRBD2. The CDR3 runs 15 residues. Germline V gene sequence: CDR1 SGHTA, CDR2 FQGNSA. V lost 6 bases and J lost 4; bases outside the gene matches: 8. The CDR3 region has the DNA TGTGCCAGCAGTGTTAGCGGGAATGGGTACAATGAGCAGTTCTTC. Translated, it gives CASSVSGNGYNEQFF.

This clonotype appeared a few times. V is TRBV7-2 and J is TRBJ2-2; no definite D call. Germline-derived CDR1 and CDR2 are SGHTA and FQGNSA. The CDR3 loop spans 16 amino acids. V was shortened by 2 bases and J by 1 base, with 11 bases between the two germline ends. This chain's CDR3 is CASSLIAVKNTGELFF. CDR3 sequence (DNA): TGTGCCAGCAGCTTAATTGCCGTCAAGAACACCGGGGAGCTGTTTTTT. Full variable domain (remainder filled in from reference TRBV7-2 and TRBJ2-2): GAGVSQSPSNKVTEKGKDVELRCDPISGHTALYWYRQSLGQGLEFLIYFQGNSAPDKSGLPSDRFSAERTGGSVSTLTIQRTQQEDSAVYLCASSLIAVKNTGELFFGEGSRLTVL.